This T cell receptor beta chain was captured in a study of CD8+ T cells in alopecia areata. Following extraction, RNA underwent reverse transcription to cDNA, which served as the sequencing template. TCRdb's table, derived via immunoSEQ multiplex PCR, lists solely in-frame clones and lacks some. The sample holds over 95,000 clones, 56% seen once. Specified treatment: oral pan-JAK inhibitor, 5-10 mg twice daily. CDR1 KGHSH and CDR2 LQKENI come from the germline V gene. The CDR3 has 16 residues. With 3 bases clipped from V and 7 bases from J, the junction kept 13 bases outside the gene matches. The V and J genes are TRBV18 and TRBJ1-2; TRBD1 matches 8 bases. The sequence came from a human donor with alopecia areata. Specimen: CD4+ T cells sorted from blood, collected at week 24, from a patient treated with tofacitinib. CDR3 nucleotide sequence: TGTGCCAGCTCACCCTCGATGACAGGGGAAGTCTCTGGCTACACCTTC. Encoded protein: CASSPSMTGEVSGYTF.